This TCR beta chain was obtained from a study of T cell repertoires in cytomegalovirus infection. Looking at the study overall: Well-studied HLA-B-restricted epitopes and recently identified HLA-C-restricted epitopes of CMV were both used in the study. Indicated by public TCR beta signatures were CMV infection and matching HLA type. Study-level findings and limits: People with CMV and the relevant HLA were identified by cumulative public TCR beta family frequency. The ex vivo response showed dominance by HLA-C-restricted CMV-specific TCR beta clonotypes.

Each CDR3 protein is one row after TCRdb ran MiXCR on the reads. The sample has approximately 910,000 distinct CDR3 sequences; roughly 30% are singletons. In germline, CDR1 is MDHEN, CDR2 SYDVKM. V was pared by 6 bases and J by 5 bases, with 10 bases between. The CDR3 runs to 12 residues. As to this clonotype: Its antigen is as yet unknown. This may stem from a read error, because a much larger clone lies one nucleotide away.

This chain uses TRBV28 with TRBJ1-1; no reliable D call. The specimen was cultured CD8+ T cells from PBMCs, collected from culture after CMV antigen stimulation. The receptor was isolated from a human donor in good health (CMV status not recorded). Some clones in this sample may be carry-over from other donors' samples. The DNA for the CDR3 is TGTGCCAGCAGGTGGGAGGGAACTGAAGCTTTCTTT. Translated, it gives CASRWEGTEAFF.